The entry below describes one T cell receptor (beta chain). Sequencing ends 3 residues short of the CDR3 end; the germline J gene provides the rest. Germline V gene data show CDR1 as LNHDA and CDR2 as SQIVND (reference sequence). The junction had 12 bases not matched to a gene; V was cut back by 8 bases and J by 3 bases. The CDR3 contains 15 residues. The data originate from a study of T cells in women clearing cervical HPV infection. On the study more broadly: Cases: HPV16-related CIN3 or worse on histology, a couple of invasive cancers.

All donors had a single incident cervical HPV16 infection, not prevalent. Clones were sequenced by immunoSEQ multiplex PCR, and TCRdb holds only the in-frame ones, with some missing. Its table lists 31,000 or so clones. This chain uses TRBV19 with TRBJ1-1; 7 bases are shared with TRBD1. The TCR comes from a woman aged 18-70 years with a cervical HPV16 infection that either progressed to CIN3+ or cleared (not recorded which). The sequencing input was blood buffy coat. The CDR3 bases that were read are TGTGCCAGTCGATTACAGGGGCGAGGGGACACTGAA. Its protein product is CASRLQGRGDTE. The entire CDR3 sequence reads CASRLQGRGDTEAFF.